This TCR beta chain derives from a study of tumor-infiltrating lymphocytes in primary liver carcinoma. Background on the study: The patient population consisted of men and women between 30 and 69 years of age.

The authors made TCR beta cDNA from roughly 480 ng total RNA with a constant-region primer. Three-round nested multiplex PCR performed with slightly modified ARM-PCR produced the TCR beta libraries. Rounds one and two of PCR, each of 10 cycles, were primed with TRBV1-TRBV30 forward primers and a C-beta reverse primer. Using its own MiXCR run on the multiplex PCR reads, TCRdb lists one record per CDR3 protein. The sample records about 44,000 distinct CDR3 sequences, roughly 73% being singletons. Germline V lookup: CDR1 SGHDT, CDR2 YYEEEE. The CDR3 is made up of 15 amino acids. Study-level points and caveats: Tumor-adjacent and tumor-blood pairs shared less of their repertoires than tumor region pairs shared.

Without any cell sorting, roughly 20-32 mg of bulk tissue yielded co-extracted RNA and DNA. None of the patients had received treatment, and all had chronic HBV infection. As for this clonotype: What it binds is unknown. The junction shows a germline mismatch at one end, possibly a read error.

The J gene is TRBJ2-2, the V gene TRBV5-6; D is possibly TRBD1 or TRBD2 (5 bases each). The TCR originated in a woman aged 25 to 39 with primary liver carcinoma and hepatitis B virus infection. Sequencing input: tumor-adjacent normal liver tissue. CDR3 bases: TGTGCCAGCAGCTTGGCACCCAGAGTTGCCTGGGACCTGTTTTTT. Translated: CASSLAPRVAWDLFF.